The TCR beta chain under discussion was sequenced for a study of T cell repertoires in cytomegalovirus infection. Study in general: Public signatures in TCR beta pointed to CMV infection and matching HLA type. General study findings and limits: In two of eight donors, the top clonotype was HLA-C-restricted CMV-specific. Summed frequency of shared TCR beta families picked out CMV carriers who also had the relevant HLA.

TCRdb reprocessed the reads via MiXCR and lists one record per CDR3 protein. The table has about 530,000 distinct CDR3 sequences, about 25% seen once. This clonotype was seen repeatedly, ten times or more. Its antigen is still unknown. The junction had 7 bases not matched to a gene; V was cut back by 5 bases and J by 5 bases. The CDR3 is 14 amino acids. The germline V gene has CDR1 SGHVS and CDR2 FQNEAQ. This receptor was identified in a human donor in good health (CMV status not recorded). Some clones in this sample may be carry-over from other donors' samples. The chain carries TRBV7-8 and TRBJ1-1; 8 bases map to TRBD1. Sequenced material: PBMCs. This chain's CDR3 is CASSLQGVWTEAFF. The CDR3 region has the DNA TGTGCCAGCAGCCTACAGGGGGTTTGGACTGAAGCTTTCTTT. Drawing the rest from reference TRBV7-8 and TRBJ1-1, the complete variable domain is GAGVSQSPRYKVAKRGQDVALRCDPISGHVSLFWYQQALGQGPEFLTYFQNEAQLDKSGLPSDRFFAERPEGSVSTLKIQRTQQEDSAVYLCASSLQGVWTEAFFGQGTRLTVV.